This T cell receptor beta chain emerged from a study of blood T cell repertoires in COVID-19. Turning to the study itself: The United States, Italy and Spain were the sources of the acute and convalescent COVID-19 samples. PBMCs, B-cell-depleted T cells, or T cells were the source of the cDNA or gDNA that made up the material.

CDR3 length equals 17 residues. Trimming at V came to 2 bases and at J to 0 bases, leaving 7 bases not matched to a gene. Germline assignment: CDR1 KGHSH and CDR2 LQKENI. Authors' analysis steps: Reference gene primer amplification in the assay estimated nucleated cell counts. Using immunoSEQ multiplex PCR, the repertoire was profiled, and TCRdb retains in-frame clones only, with some absent. V, J and clone size reflect that table, while D and trimming were determined from the DNA. The sample has tens of thousands of clones, roughly 82% seen once. The sample was peripheral blood. The receptor comes from a man in his fifties or sixties with active or convalescent COVID-19. V usage is TRBV18 and J usage is TRBJ1-3; TRBD1 agrees at 7 bases. CDR3 bases: TGTGCCAGCTCACCAGGGAAGGGGGCCCTCTCTGGAAACACCATATATTTT. This encodes CASSPGKGALSGNTIYF.